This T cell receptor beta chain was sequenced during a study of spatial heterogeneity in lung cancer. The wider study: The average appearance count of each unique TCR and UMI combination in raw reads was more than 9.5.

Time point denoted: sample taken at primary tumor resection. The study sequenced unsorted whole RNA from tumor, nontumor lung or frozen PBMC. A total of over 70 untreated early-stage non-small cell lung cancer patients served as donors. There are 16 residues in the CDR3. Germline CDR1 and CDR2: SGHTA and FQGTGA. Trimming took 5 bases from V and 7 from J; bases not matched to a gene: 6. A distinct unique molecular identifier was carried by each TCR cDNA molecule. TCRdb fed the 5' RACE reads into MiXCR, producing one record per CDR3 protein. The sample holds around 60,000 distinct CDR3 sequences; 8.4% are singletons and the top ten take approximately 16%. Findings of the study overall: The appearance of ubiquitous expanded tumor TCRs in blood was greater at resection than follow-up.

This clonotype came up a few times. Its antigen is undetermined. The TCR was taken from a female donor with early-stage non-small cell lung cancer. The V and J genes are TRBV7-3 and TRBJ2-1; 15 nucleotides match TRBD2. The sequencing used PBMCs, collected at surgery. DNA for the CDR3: TGTGCCAGCAGCCCCGGGACTAGCGGGAGGCTTAATGAGCAGTTCTTC. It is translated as CASSPGTSGRLNEQFF.